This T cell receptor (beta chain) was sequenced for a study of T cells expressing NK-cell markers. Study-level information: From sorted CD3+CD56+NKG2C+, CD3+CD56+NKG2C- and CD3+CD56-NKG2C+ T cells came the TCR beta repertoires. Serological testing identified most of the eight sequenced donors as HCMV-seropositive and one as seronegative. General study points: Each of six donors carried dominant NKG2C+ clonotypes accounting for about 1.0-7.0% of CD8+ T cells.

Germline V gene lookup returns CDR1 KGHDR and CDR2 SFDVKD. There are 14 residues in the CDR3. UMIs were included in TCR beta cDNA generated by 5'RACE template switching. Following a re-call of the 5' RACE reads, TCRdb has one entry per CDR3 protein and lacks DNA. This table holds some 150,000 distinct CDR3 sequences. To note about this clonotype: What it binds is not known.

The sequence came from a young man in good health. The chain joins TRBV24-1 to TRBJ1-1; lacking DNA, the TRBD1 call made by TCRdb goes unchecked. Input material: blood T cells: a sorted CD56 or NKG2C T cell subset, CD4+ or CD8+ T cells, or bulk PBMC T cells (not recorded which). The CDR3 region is CATMDRGPGTEAFF.